This T cell receptor beta chain was identified during a study of blood T cell repertoires in COVID-19. Study as a whole: T cells, B-cell-depleted T cells, or PBMCs supplied cDNA or gDNA.

The CDR3 loop spans 14 amino acids. The ends were cut back, 4 bases at V and 2 bases at J, with 10 bases in the middle. Germline loops: CDR1 SGDLS, CDR2 YYNGEE. The repertoire was sequenced with immunoSEQ multiplex PCR; TCRdb's copy has only in-frame clones and lacks some. Of about 210,000 clones in the sample, about 85% were seen once. The TCR sequence derives from a man between 35 and 55 years old with acute or convalescent COVID-19. The chain couples TRBV9 to TRBJ2-1, with D unclear. Sequenced material: peripheral blood. The CDR3 here is CASSPYAAYNEQFF. Here the CDR3 DNA reads TGTGCCAGCAGCCCCTATGCGGCCTACAATGAGCAGTTCTTC.